The 3 T cell receptor beta chains in this list originate from one sample, sequenced in a study of technical replicates of blood from a few donors. Sequencing used immunoSEQ multiplex PCR; TCRdb keeps in-frame clones, though not all of them. The sample holds nearly 80,000 clones, 96% seen once. The sample was T cells isolated from PBMCs. These receptors all come from a human donor in good health.

This clone was seen only once. The J gene is TRBJ2-5, the V gene TRBV5-3; no clear D gene. TRBV5-3 is an ORF, and what it does is uncertain. Between the trimmed V and J ends, which lost 0 bases and 0 bases, there was a span of 3 bases. This CDR3 has 13 residues. The CDR3 nucleotides are TGTGCCAGAAGCTTGGACAACCAAGAGACCCAGTACTTC. It specifies CARSLDNQETQYF.

The chain has TRBV30 and TRBJ1-2; D remains unclear. The CDR3 covers 12 residues. Per the germline V gene, CDR1 is GTSNPN and CDR2 is SVGIG (reference sequence). The germline V and J ends were trimmed by 0 bases and 5 bases, with 7 bases remaining between them. CDR3 nucleotides: TGTGCCTGGAGTGTAACAGCTTATGGCTACACCTTC. Translation gives CAWSVTAYGYTF.

The rearrangement uses TRBV7-3 and TRBJ2-1, with 8 bases aligning to TRBD2. This CDR3 is built from 16 residues. The ends lost 1 base at V and 1 base at J; junction bases unmatched: 3. Germline V gene data show CDR1 as SGHTA and CDR2 as FQGTGA. The DNA of the CDR3 is TGTGCCAGCAGCTTAATGAGCGGGAGATCCTACAATGAGCAGTTCTTC. Its protein product is CASSLMSGRSYNEQFF.